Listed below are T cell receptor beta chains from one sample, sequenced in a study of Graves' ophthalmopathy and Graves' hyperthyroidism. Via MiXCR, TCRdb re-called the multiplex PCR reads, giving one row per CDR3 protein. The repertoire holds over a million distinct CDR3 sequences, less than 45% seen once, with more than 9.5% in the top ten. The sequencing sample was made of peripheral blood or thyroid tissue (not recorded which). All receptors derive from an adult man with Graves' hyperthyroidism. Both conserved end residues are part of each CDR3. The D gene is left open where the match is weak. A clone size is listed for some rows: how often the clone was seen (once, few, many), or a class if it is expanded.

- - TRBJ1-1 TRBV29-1 TGCAGCGTCGAAGGTACTAGCGGGAGGGTTGAAGCTTTCTTT CSVEGTSGRVEAFF
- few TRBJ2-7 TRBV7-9 TGTGCCAGCAGCCCATTGAGAAAAGGGGGTTACGAGCAGTACTTC CASSPLRKGGYEQYF
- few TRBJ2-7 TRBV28 TGTGCCAGTAGTATGCCCGGGGCCCCCTACGAGCAGTACTTC CASSMPGAPYEQYF
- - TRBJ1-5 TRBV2 TGTGCCAGCAAGCCTTCCGAGGTCTGGGATCAGCCCCAGCATTTT CASKPSEVWDQPQHF
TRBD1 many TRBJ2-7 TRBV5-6 TGTGCCAGCAGCACCGGGGACAGGCCCTACGAGCAGTACTTC CASSTGDRPYEQYF
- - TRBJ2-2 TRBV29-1 TGCAGCGTTCAAGGTGGGGCCGGAGAGCTGTTTTTT CSVQGGAGELFF
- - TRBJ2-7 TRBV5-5 TGTGCCAGCAGCTTAGAGCGGACTGACTACGAGCAGTACTTC CASSLERTDYEQYF
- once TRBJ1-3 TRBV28 TGTGCCAGCAGTTTTGGCAGGGGTGCTGGAAACACCATATATTTT CASSFGRGAGNTIYF
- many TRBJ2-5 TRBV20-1 TGCAGTGCCCCCCCGACAGGGAGGCAAGAGACCCAGTACTTC CSAPPTGRQETQYF
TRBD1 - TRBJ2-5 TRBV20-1 TGCAGTGCTAGAATAGGGGGCGAGATCCAGTACTTC CSARIGGEIQYF
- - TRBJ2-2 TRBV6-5 TGTGCCATCAGTGTGGGGGGGACAGGGGAGCTGTTTTTT CAISVGGTGELFF
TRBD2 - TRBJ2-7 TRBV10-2 TGTGCCAGCACCCCGCTAGCGGAGGCCTACGAGCAGTACTTC CASTPLAEAYEQYF
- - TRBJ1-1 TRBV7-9 TGTGCCAGCAGTTTCGCCCAGAGCACTGAAGCTTTCTTT CASSFAQSTEAFF
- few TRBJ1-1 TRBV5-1 TGCGCCAGCAGCTTGGCGGGCGGACCGATGAACACTGAAGCTTTCTTT CASSLAGGPMNTEAFF
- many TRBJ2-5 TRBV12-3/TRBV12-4 TGTGCCAGCAGTTTTGCGGGCCTCCAAGAGACCCAGTACTTC CASSFAGLQETQYF
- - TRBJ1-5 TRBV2 TGTGCCAGCAGTGAGGTAGGCAGGGGCCAGCCCCGGCATTTT CASSEVGRGQPRHF
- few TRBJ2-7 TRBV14 TGTGCCAGCAGTTTGGGTAGCAAATGGCTGGCTATCTCCGAGCAGTACTTC CASSLGSKWLAISEQYF
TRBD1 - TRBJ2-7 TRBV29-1 TGCAGCGTTGCGGTGGGACAGGGGTCAATCTACGAGCAGTACTTC CSVAVGQGSIYEQYF
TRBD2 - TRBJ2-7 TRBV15 TGTGCCACCGTCGGCGGGGGGGCTTACGAGCAGTACTTC CATVGGGAYEQYF
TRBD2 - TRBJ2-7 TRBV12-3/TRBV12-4 TGTGCCAGCAGATCTAGCGGGAGTCCCCCCTACGAGCAGTACTTC CASRSSGSPPYEQYF
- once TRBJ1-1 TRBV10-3 TGTGCCATCGGGAGGGGGGCTTTCTTT CAIGRGAFF
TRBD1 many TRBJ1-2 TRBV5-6 TGTGCCAGCAGCTTGGGGGACAGTGGCTACACCTTC CASSLGDSGYTF
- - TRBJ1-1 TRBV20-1 TGCAGTGCTTTGGAGCAGGGATTGAACACTGAAGCTTTCTTT CSALEQGLNTEAFF
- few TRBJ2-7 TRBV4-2 TGTGCCAGCAGCCAAGGCCCGGGGTGGAACGAGCAGTACTTC CASSQGPGWNEQYF